These 25 T cell receptor beta chains originate from one sample sequenced in a study of shared clonotypes between healthy human individuals. Data came from immunoSEQ multiplex PCR; TCRdb stores just in-frame clones and leaves some out. The sample shows fewer than 1.4 million clones, about four fifths of them seen only once. Sequencing was done on a sample of memory CD4+ T cells from PBMCs. The subset is: CD45RA-negative fraction. These receptors all stem from a man aged 18-30 years in good health. Some clones in this sample may be carry-over from other donors' samples.

The V and J genes are TRBV10-3 and TRBJ2-7, with 9 bases identical to TRBD2. V was pared by 3 bases and J by 3 bases, with 3 bases of the junction left unmatched. The germline CDR1 and CDR2 sequences are ENHRY and SYGVKD. CDR3 length equals 14 residues. CDR3: CAISDSTSGYEQYF. CDR3 nucleotides: TGTGCCATCAGTGATTCGACTAGCGGCTACGAGCAGTACTTC.

V gene TRBV15 combines with J gene TRBJ2-1; 13 nucleotides line up with TRBD2. The germline CDR1 and CDR2 sequences are LNHNV and YYDKDF (reference sequence). V lost 5 bases to trimming and J lost 6 bases; unmatched junction nucleotides: 4. This CDR3 has 15 amino acids. CDR3 DNA: TGTGCCACCAGCGTCGGACTAGCGGGAGTCAATGAGCAGTTCTTC. It translates to CATSVGLAGVNEQFF.

This chain connects TRBV14 to TRBJ2-3, with unresolved D. This CDR3 spans 13 amino acids. Looked up from germline, CDR1 is SGHDN and CDR2 is FVKESK. The ends were cut back, 4 bases at V and 0 bases at J, with 5 bases in the middle. The CDR3 sequence is CASSPTSTDTQYF. The CDR3 bases are TGTGCCAGCAGCCCTACTAGCACAGATACGCAGTATTTT.

The CDR3 nucleotides are TGTGCCAGCTCACCAGGGTGGGCAGGGGCCTCTGGGGCCAACGTCCTGACTTTC. Amino acid sequence: CASSPGWAGASGANVLTF. This chain links TRBV18 with TRBJ2-6; D perhaps matches TRBD1 (6 bases). This CDR3 comprises 18 residues. Trimming pared 2 bases from V and 0 bases from J, leaving 14 bases between. Germline assignment: CDR1 KGHSH and CDR2 LQKENI.

At least ten counts were recorded for this clone. The J gene is TRBJ2-7, the V gene TRBV2; D possibly corresponds to TRBD1 (6 bases). This CDR3 has 12 residues. Per germline, CDR1 SNHLY and CDR2 FYNNEI. Trimming took 6 bases from V and 5 from J, leaving 11 bases between them. CDR3 DNA sequence: TGTGCCAGCAGGTGGGACATTCACGAGCAGTACTTC. Its protein is CASRWDIHEQYF.

The chain carries TRBV27 and TRBJ2-5; D call uncertain. The CDR3 is 16 amino acids. Germline V gene data show CDR1 as MNHEY and CDR2 as SMNVEV (reference sequence). The germline V and J ends were trimmed by 3 bases and 2 bases, with 16 bases remaining between them. CDR3 DNA sequence: TGTGCCAGCAGTTTTTCACTGTTAACCAGTCAAGAGACCCAGTACTTC. This sequence encodes CASSFSLLTSQETQYF.

The CDR3 nucleotides read TGTGCCAGCAGCACGCGAGGGAGCAATCAGCCCCAGCATTTT. Translation: CASSTRGSNQPQHF. The rearrangement uses TRBV7-2 and TRBJ1-5; no firm D call. The germline CDR1 and CDR2 sequences are SGHTA and FQGNSA. The V and J ends lost 5 bases and 1 base respectively, with 9 bases between them. This CDR3 is 14 amino acids long. Full variable domain (remainder filled in from reference TRBV7-2 and TRBJ1-5): GAGVSQSPSNKVTEKGKDVELRCDPISGHTALYWYRQSLGQGLEFLIYFQGNSAPDKSGLPSDRFSAERTGGSVSTLTIQRTQQEDSAVYLCASSTRGSNQPQHFGDGTRLSIL.

The gene calls are TRBV7-7 and TRBJ2-5; D uncertain. V lost 0 bases and J 3 bases, leaving 8 bases between the germline ends. Per germline, CDR1 SSHAT and CDR2 FNYEAQ (reference sequence). The CDR3 length is 14 residues. CDR3 coding DNA: TGTGCCAGCAGCTTAGCGGGTTATAAAGAGACCCAGTACTTC. It is translated as CASSLAGYKETQYF.

In its sample, this clone was seen a few times. A much more abundant neighbour one base away suggests this may be a read error. The identical CDR3 is also encoded by other nucleotide sequences in the sample. This chain joins TRBV20-1 and TRBJ2-7; D unresolved. This CDR3 is built from 11 residues. From germline, CDR1 is DFQATT and CDR2 SNEGSKA (reference sequence). V lost 5 bases and J lost 6, with 11 bases in between. CDR3 DNA: TGCAGTGCTGGTGGCCCCCTCGAGCAGTACTTC. This gives the protein CSAGGPLEQYF.

This sequence joins TRBV7-9 and TRBJ1-1, with a weak D call TRBD1 (6 bases). The CDR3 is 15 amino acids. V shed 5 bases and J shed 4 bases, with 17 bases lying between them. Germline CDR1 SEHNR, CDR2 FQNEAQ (reference sequence). The CDR3 bases are TGTGCCAGCAGCCCTGGGACATCTCTTGGCACTGAAGCTTTCTTT. Translation gives CASSPGTSLGTEAFF.

There are a few counts of this clone. The CDR3 here is CASSAWEDNEQFF. CDR3 in DNA: TGTGCCAGCAGCGCTTGGGAGGACAATGAGCAGTTCTTC. V usage is TRBV11-3 and J usage is TRBJ2-1; D may be TRBD2 (6 bases). The germline gives CDR1 SGHNT, CDR2 YENEEA. There are 13 residues in the CDR3. Trimming cost V 5 bases and J 5 bases, with 10 bases left between them.

The chain links TRBV23-1 to TRBJ2-7; D call uncertain. TRBV23-1 is labeled an ORF, and its function is uncertain. The V end lost 0 bases, the J end lost 5 bases, and 11 bases lay between the germline ends. The CDR3 spans 14 residues. The CDR3 region is CASSQSLAVDEQYF. Here the CDR3 DNA reads TGCGCCAGCAGTCAATCGCTGGCGGTCGACGAGCAGTACTTC.

In this sample, this clone turned up a few times. V and J are TRBV7-3 and TRBJ1-1, with D possibly TRBD1 on 5 matching bases. Trimming took 1 base from V and 4 from J, leaving 7 bases between them. Germline CDR1 SGHTA, CDR2 FQGTGA. This CDR3 has 13 residues. The CDR3 loop is CASSLRRGTEAFF. As DNA, the CDR3 is TGTGCCAGCAGCTTAAGAAGGGGCACTGAAGCTTTCTTT.

This clone was seen only once. The CDR3 bases are TGTGCCAGCAGCATCACTAGGAGCTCCTACAATGAGCAGTTCTTC. Its protein is CASSITRSSYNEQFF. This chain joins TRBV7-2 and TRBJ2-1; perhaps TRBD2 as D (5 bases). CDR1 is SGHTA and CDR2 is FQGNSA in the germline V gene. Trimming stripped 5 bases from V and 0 bases from J, with 11 bases between. The CDR3 is 15 residues long.

This chain uses TRBV5-1 with TRBJ2-2, with 7 nucleotides matching TRBD2. The CDR3 has 15 amino acids. V was clipped by 2 bases and J by 4 bases; unmatched bases: 5. Germline values: CDR1 SGHRS, CDR2 YFSETQ. CDR3 in amino acids: CASSFIAGFTGELFF. CDR3 bases: TGCGCCAGCAGCTTCATAGCGGGTTTCACCGGGGAGCTGTTTTTT. Filled out from reference TRBV5-1 and TRBJ2-2, the complete variable domain reads KAGVTQTPRYLIKTRGQQVTLSCSPISGHRSVSWYQQTPGQGLQFLFEYFSETQRNKGNFPGRFSGRQFSNSRSEMNVSTLELGDSALYLCASSFIAGFTGELFFGEGSRLTVL.

CDR3 in DNA: TGTGCCAGCTCGTGGGGGGACGGGGAGCTGTTTTTT. Amino acids: CASSWGDGELFF. The chain links TRBV6-6 to TRBJ2-2, with D possibly matching TRBD2 (6 bases). Germline CDR1 reads MNHNY; CDR2 reads SVGAGI (reference sequence). V lost 8 bases and J 7 bases, leaving 11 bases between the germline ends. The CDR3 has 12 residues.

This clone was found many times. The J gene is TRBJ2-7, the V gene TRBV2; D not certain. Trimming cost V 10 bases and J 3 bases, with 16 bases left between them. The CDR3 has 13 amino acids. Germline assignment: CDR1 SNHLY and CDR2 FYNNEI. CDR3 coding DNA: TGTGCCAACCGCGGTCTAATGGTCTACGAGCAGTACTTC. Amino acids: CANRGLMVYEQYF.

Only a few counts were recorded for this clone. V is TRBV5-1 and J is TRBJ2-5; D may be TRBD2 (5 bases). This CDR3 is built from 12 residues. Germline assignment: CDR1 SGHRS and CDR2 YFSETQ. V lost 5 bases to trimming and J lost 5 bases, with 10 bases between them. Here the CDR3 DNA reads TGCGCCAGCAGACTAGGAATTGAGACCCAGTACTTC. This sequence encodes CASRLGIETQYF. Looking up the rest from reference TRBV5-1 and TRBJ2-5 gives the full variable domain: KAGVTQTPRYLIKTRGQQVTLSCSPISGHRSVSWYQQTPGQGLQFLFEYFSETQRNKGNFPGRFSGRQFSNSRSEMNVSTLELGDSALYLCASRLGIETQYFGPGTRLLVL.

This chain links TRBV28 with TRBJ1-5; D is perhaps TRBD1 (5 bases). V was clipped by 3 bases and J by 3 bases, with 12 bases between them. CDR1 is MDHEN and CDR2 is SYDVKM in the germline V gene. There are 15 residues in the CDR3. CDR3 region: CASSLRGGNNQPQHF. CDR3 DNA sequence: TGTGCCAGCAGTTTGCGGGGGGGTAACAATCAGCCCCAGCATTTT.

As DNA, the CDR3 is TGTGCCAGCACCCAAGGCGGGAGGGAAGAGACCCAGTACTTC. Amino acid sequence: CASTQGGREETQYF. V is TRBV7-2 and J is TRBJ2-5; TRBD2 matches 9 bases. Trimming took 7 bases from V and 3 from J; bases not matched to a gene: 6. Germline V gene sequence: CDR1 SGHTA, CDR2 FQGNSA. The length of the CDR3 is 14 residues.

About this clone: The same CDR3 is also encoded by other DNA sequences in this sample. The chain recombines TRBV20-1 with TRBJ2-5; a possible D gene is TRBD2 (6 bases). The ends were cut back, 6 bases at V and 5 bases at J, with 10 bases in the middle. The CDR3 is 11 amino acids. Germline V gene sequence: CDR1 DFQATT, CDR2 SNEGSKA (reference sequence). Here the CDR3 DNA reads TGCAGTGCCTCCCTAGCGGAGACCCAGTACTTC. Protein sequence: CSASLAETQYF.

The chain carries TRBV7-9 and TRBJ2-7, with D perhaps matching TRBD1 (5 bases). CDR3 length: 14 amino acids. Germline CDR1 SEHNR, CDR2 FQNEAQ (reference sequence). V shed 1 base and J shed 1 base, with 8 bases lying between them. CDR3 DNA sequence: TGTGCCAGCAGCTTAGAAGGGGTTTCCTACGAGCAGTACTTC. It is translated as CASSLEGVSYEQYF.

This chain uses TRBV18 with TRBJ2-2, with 9 nucleotides matching TRBD1. J lost 0 bases, V lost 5 bases, and 4 bases had no gene match. CDR3 length: 16 residues. Germline loops: CDR1 KGHSH, CDR2 LQKENI. This CDR3 reads CASSARQGANTGELFF. As DNA, the CDR3 is TGTGCCAGCTCAGCCAGACAGGGGGCGAACACCGGGGAGCTGTTTTTT.

V and J are TRBV30 and TRBJ2-5, with 9 bases identical to TRBD1. Trimming took 5 bases from V and 4 from J; bases not matched to a gene: 11. The germline CDR1 and CDR2 sequences are GTSNPN and SVGIG (reference sequence). The CDR3 has 15 residues. The CDR3, as DNA: TGTGCCTGGGAAGCACAGGGGGCGGTCGGAGAGACCCAGTACTTC. Amino acids: CAWEAQGAVGETQYF. The full variable domain, rest sourced from reference TRBV30 and TRBJ2-5, is SQTIHQWPATLVQPVGSPLSLECTVEGTSNPNLYWYRQAAGRGLQLLFYSVGIGQISSEVPQNLSASRPQDRQFILSSKKLLLSDSGFYLCAWEAQGAVGETQYFGPGTRLLVL.

This clone was detected a few times. This chain joins TRBV29-1 and TRBJ1-1; 7 bases match TRBD1. V shed 2 bases and J 6 bases; nucleotides not matched to a gene: 9. The germline CDR1 and CDR2 sequences are SQVTM and ANQGSEA. The length of the CDR3 is 14 residues. The CDR3 protein is CSVELNRGGSEAFF. CDR3 DNA: TGCAGCGTTGAACTCAACAGGGGAGGTTCTGAAGCTTTCTTT. Combining the CDR3 with reference TRBV29-1 and TRBJ1-1 gives the whole variable domain SAVISQKPSRDICQRGTSLTIQCQVDSQVTMMFWYRQQPGQSLTLIATANQGSEATYESGFVIDKFPISRPNLTFSTLTVSNMSPEDSSIYLCSVELNRGGSEAFFGQGTRLTVV.